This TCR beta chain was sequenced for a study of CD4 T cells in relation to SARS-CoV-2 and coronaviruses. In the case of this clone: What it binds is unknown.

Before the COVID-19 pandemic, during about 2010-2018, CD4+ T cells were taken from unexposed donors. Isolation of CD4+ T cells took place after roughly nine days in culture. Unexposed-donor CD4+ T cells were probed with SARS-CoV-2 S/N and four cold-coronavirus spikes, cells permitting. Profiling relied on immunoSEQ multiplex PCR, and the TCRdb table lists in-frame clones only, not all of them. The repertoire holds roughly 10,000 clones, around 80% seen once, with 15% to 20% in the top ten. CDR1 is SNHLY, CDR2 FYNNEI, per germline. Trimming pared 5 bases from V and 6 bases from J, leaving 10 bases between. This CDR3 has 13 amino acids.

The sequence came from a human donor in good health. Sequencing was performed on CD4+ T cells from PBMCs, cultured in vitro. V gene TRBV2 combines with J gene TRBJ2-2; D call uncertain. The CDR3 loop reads CASSNDGSGELFF. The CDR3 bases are TGTGCCAGCAGTAACGACGGATCCGGGGAGCTGTTTTTT. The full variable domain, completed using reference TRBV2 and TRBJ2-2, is EPEVTQTPSHQVTQMGQEVILRCVPISNHLYFYWYRQILGQKVEFLVSFYNNEISEKSEIFDDQFSVERPDGSNFTLKIRSTKLEDSAMYFCASSNDGSGELFFGEGSRLTVL.